The TCR beta chain under discussion was sequenced for a study of CD8+ T cells in alopecia areata. The ends were cut back, 5 bases at V and 10 bases at J, with 11 bases in the middle. There are 11 residues in the CDR3. Germline CDR1 LNHDA, CDR2 SQIVND (reference sequence). The sequencing template was cDNA reverse transcribed from extracted RNA. Sequencing was performed with immunoSEQ multiplex PCR; in TCRdb, only in-frame clones are kept and a portion is missing. The repertoire consists of about 120,000 clones, with about 60% occurring once and the leading ten covering 12%. Overall study results and limits: There were many expanded lesional clones persisting in scalp and blood during tofacitinib.

In the case of this clone: Antigen unknown.

Treatment described: oral pan-JAK inhibitor, 5-10 mg twice daily. The origin of this receptor is a human donor with alopecia areata. The genes are TRBV19 and TRBJ1-2, with D unresolved. This sample comprised CD8+ T cells sorted from blood, obtained at week 24, from a patient treated with tofacitinib. DNA for the CDR3: TGTGCCAGTAGTGTCTCCTTTCACTACACCTTC. Translating gives CASSVSFHYTF.